The 30 T cell receptor beta chains listed next were all sequenced from one sample in a study of cytomegalovirus exposure and HLA in healthy donors. Clones were read by immunoSEQ multiplex PCR, and TCRdb kept only the in-frame ones, dropping some. The top ten hold about an eighth of the sample, which has about 90,000 clones, 80% to 85% seen once. Sequenced material: PBMCs. These TCRs come from a woman between 18 and 29 years old in good health and CMV-seropositive.

The chain links TRBV5-1 to TRBJ1-1; 8 bases agree with TRBD1. The CDR3 totals 14 residues. CDR1 and CDR2 from the germline V gene are SGHRS and YFSETQ. Trimming took 3 bases from V and 5 from J; bases not matched to a gene: 6. The DNA for the CDR3 is TGCGCCAGCAGCTCGGAGGACAGGGTGACTGAAGCTTTCTTT. It specifies CASSSEDRVTEAFF.

The CDR3 DNA sequence: TGTGCCAGCAGCGTATCTAGCGGGGGTGATACGCAGTATTTT. Its translation is CASSVSSGGDTQYF. V and J are TRBV9 and TRBJ2-3; TRBD2 matches at 10 bases. V lost 1 base and J lost 6; bases outside the gene matches: 2. This CDR3 has 14 residues. Per the germline V gene, CDR1 is SGDLS and CDR2 is YYNGEE.

This rearrangement joins TRBV11-3 to TRBJ1-1, with D perhaps TRBD1 (5 bases). V was clipped by 1 base and J by 1 base, with 10 bases between them. This CDR3 is 15 amino acids long. Germline values: CDR1 SGHNT, CDR2 YENEEA. The CDR3, as DNA: TGTGCCAGCAGCTTAGGGCAGGGAACGAACACTGAAGCTTTCTTT. Residues: CASSLGQGTNTEAFF. The whole variable domain, filled in from reference TRBV11-3 and TRBJ1-1, reads EAGVVQSPRYKIIEKKQPVAFWCNPISGHNTLYWYLQNLGQGPELLIRYENEEAVDDSQLPKDRFSAERLKGVDSTLKIQPAELGDSAVYLCASSLGQGTNTEAFFGQGTRLTVV.

The chain links TRBV6-5 to TRBJ2-3; TRBD2 might be the D (6 bases). The CDR3 spans 15 residues. The V gene's germline CDR1 is MNHEY and CDR2 SVGAGI. Between the trimmed V and J ends, which lost 6 bases and 5 bases, there was a span of 18 bases. This CDR3 is CASSRTGLEGDTQYF. CDR3 coding DNA: TGTGCCAGCAGCCGTACGGGACTGGAGGGAGATACGCAGTATTTT.

This chain uses TRBV4-3 with TRBJ2-7; 8 positions match TRBD2. Trimming at V came to 2 bases and at J to 3 bases, leaving 12 bases not matched to a gene. CDR1 is LGHNA and CDR2 is YSLEER in the germline V gene. The CDR3 is 17 residues long. DNA of the CDR3: TGCGCCAGCAGCCAACCCCGACTAGCGTCCCCGGACTACGAGCAGTACTTC. It yields the protein CASSQPRLASPDYEQYF.

This chain links TRBV4-3 with TRBJ1-4, with D unresolved. Per germline, CDR1 LGHNA and CDR2 YSLEER. The CDR3 has 16 amino acids. Deletions cut 0 bases from V and 4 bases from J, with 12 bases between. CDR3 DNA: TGCGCCAGCAGCCAAGACCCCTCGGGGATTAATGAAAAACTGTTTTTT. This translates into CASSQDPSGINEKLFF.

The CDR3 spells CASSREARSRDRGLYGGYTF. In nucleotides, the CDR3 is TGTGCCAGCAGCCGAGAAGCTAGGAGCCGGGACAGGGGATTATATGGGGGCTACACCTTC. V usage is TRBV4-2 and J usage is TRBJ1-2; 10 bases align to TRBD1. With V trimmed by 4 bases and J by 8 bases, 25 bases remained unmatched. The CDR3 runs to 20 residues. Germline V lookup: CDR1 LGHNA, CDR2 YNFKEQ.

The chain joins TRBV11-2 to TRBJ2-3, with 8 bases lining up with TRBD2. Germline V gene data show CDR1 as SGHAT and CDR2 as FQNNGV. Unmatched junction bases numbered 13, after V lost 2 bases and J lost 0 bases. The CDR3 is 19 residues long. DNA for the CDR3: TGTGCCAGCAGCTTATGGGGTAGCGGGGCCTTGGATAGCACAGATACGCAGTATTTT. Translating gives CASSLWGSGALDSTDTQYF. The full variable domain, completed using reference TRBV11-2 and TRBJ2-3, is EAGVAQSPRYKIIEKRQSVAFWCNPISGHATLYWYQQILGQGPKLLIQFQNNGVVDDSQLPKDRFSAERLKGVDSTLKIQPAKLEDSAVYLCASSLWGSGALDSTDTQYFGPGTRLTVL.

V is TRBV6-1 and J is TRBJ2-7; D call uncertain. The germline gives CDR1 MNHNS, CDR2 SASEGT. The CDR3 loop spans 10 amino acids. The ends were cut back, 7 bases at V and 3 bases at J, with 4 bases in the middle. The CDR3 region is CASNNYEQYF. The CDR3 nucleotides are TGTGCCAGCAACAACTACGAGCAGTACTTC.

This clone was detected once. The gene calls are TRBV4-2 and TRBJ2-1, with D tentatively TRBD2 (6 bases). The V end lost 0 bases, the J end lost 5 bases, and 14 bases lay between the germline ends. Per the germline V gene, CDR1 is LGHNA and CDR2 is YNFKEQ. The CDR3 loop spans 16 amino acids. CDR3 sequence: CASSQETSSGDNEQFF. The CDR3 DNA is TGTGCCAGCAGCCAAGAAACTAGCTCGGGGGACAATGAGCAGTTCTTC.

This chain links TRBV9 with TRBJ1-6, with 8 bases identical to TRBD1. J lost 0 bases, V lost 4 bases, and 6 bases had no gene match. The CDR3 is 17 residues long. Per germline, CDR1 SGDLS and CDR2 YYNGEE. CDR3 region: CASSPWTGSSYNSPLHF. For the CDR3, the DNA is TGTGCCAGCAGCCCTTGGACAGGGAGCTCCTATAATTCACCCCTCCACTTT.

The chain joins TRBV19 to TRBJ2-4, with 7 bases that match TRBD1. Trimming cost V 10 bases and J 2 bases; bases outside gene matches: 8. CDR3 length: 14 amino acids. Germline V lookup: CDR1 LNHDA, CDR2 SQIVND (reference sequence). The CDR3 sequence is CATRQGRTKNIQYF. The CDR3 DNA is TGTGCCACTAGACAGGGAAGGACCAAAAACATTCAGTACTTC.

The V gene is TRBV2, the J gene TRBJ1-1; 9 positions agree with TRBD1. CDR3 length: 19 amino acids. CDR1 SNHLY and CDR2 FYNNEI come from the germline V gene. With V trimmed by 6 bases and J by 1 base, 18 bases remained unmatched. The CDR3 loop reads CASSDFTGGPSFQNTEAFF. CDR3 DNA: TGTGCCAGCAGCGACTTTACAGGGGGCCCTTCTTTTCAGAACACTGAAGCTTTCTTT.

A word on this clone: The germline gene is not matched at one end of the junction; a read error may be the cause. The gene calls are TRBV7-9 and TRBJ2-1; perhaps TRBD2 as D (6 bases). Looked up from germline, CDR1 is SEHNR and CDR2 is FQNEAQ (reference sequence). The CDR3 extends over 14 amino acids. CDR3 coding DNA: TGTGCCAGCAGCCCTACGGCCCGACTAGAGAGGACCCTCTTC. It is translated as CASSPTARLERTLF.

This chain joins TRBV4-2 and TRBJ1-2; possibly TRBD1 for D (6 bases). The V end lost 3 bases, the J end lost 1 base, and 15 bases lay between the germline ends. Germline CDR1 is LGHNA and CDR2 is YNFKEQ. There are 16 residues in the CDR3. CDR3 sequence: CASSHLWDTDNYGYTF. The CDR3 coding sequence is TGTGCCAGCAGCCATCTCTGGGACACCGATAACTATGGCTACACCTTC.

In its sample, this clone was seen once. The rearrangement uses TRBV19 and TRBJ1-2, with 8 bases identical to TRBD1. Looked up from germline, CDR1 is LNHDA and CDR2 is SQIVND (reference sequence). V dropped 1 base and J dropped 2; count of bases not matched to a gene: 0. The CDR3 is 14 residues long. CDR3 amino acids: CASSIGTGNYGYTF. CDR3 in DNA: TGTGCCAGTAGTATAGGGACAGGGAACTATGGCTACACCTTC.

This clone was detected only a few times. V gene TRBV2 combines with J gene TRBJ1-2; D not resolved. Trimming removed 3 bases at V and 4 bases at J, with 6 bases between. The CDR3 has 12 amino acids. Germline V gene data show CDR1 as SNHLY and CDR2 as FYNNEI. This chain's CDR3 is CASSEARYGYTF. In nucleotides, the CDR3 is TGTGCCAGCAGTGAGGCCCGCTATGGCTACACCTTC. The full variable domain, with the rest looked up from reference TRBV2 and TRBJ1-2, is EPEVTQTPSHQVTQMGQEVILRCVPISNHLYFYWYRQILGQKVEFLVSFYNNEISEKSEIFDDQFSVERPDGSNFTLKIRSTKLEDSAMYFCASSEARYGYTFGSGTRLTVV.

The chain is built from TRBV5-1 and TRBJ1-5, with 7 nucleotides matching TRBD1. Germline V CDR1 and CDR2: SGHRS, YFSETQ. The CDR3 extends over 15 amino acids. V lost 0 bases to trimming and J lost 4 bases; unmatched junction nucleotides: 4. The CDR3 DNA sequence: TGCGCCAGCAGCTTGGGGGGACAGACAAATCAGCCCCAGCATTTT. It codes for CASSLGGQTNQPQHF.

Here the CDR3 DNA reads TGTGCCAGCACCCATAATGACAGGGGGACTGAAGCTTTCTTT. Amino acids: CASTHNDRGTEAFF. This chain joins TRBV28 and TRBJ1-1; 9 bases are a match to TRBD1. CDR1 is MDHEN, CDR2 SYDVKM, per germline. V lost 7 bases and J lost 5; bases outside the gene matches: 8. CDR3 length: 14 amino acids.

The chain employs TRBV2 and TRBJ1-6; no definite D call. CDR1 and CDR2 from the germline V gene are SNHLY and FYNNEI. V was cut by 3 bases and J by 10 bases, with 13 bases left in between. This CDR3 comprises 14 residues. DNA of the CDR3: TGTGCCAGCAGTGATGAGGGAAACAACTCACCCCTCCACTTT. Protein sequence: CASSDEGNNSPLHF.

This chain joins TRBV7-9 and TRBJ1-2; D is possibly TRBD1 (5 bases). The V and J ends lost 2 bases and 10 bases respectively, with 17 bases between them. Looked up from germline, CDR1 is SEHNR and CDR2 is FQNEAQ (reference sequence). The CDR3 covers 14 residues. CDR3 bases: TGTGCCAGCAGCTTAAATGCGGGGACGGGGGACTACACCTTC. Protein product: CASSLNAGTGDYTF.

This chain joins TRBV5-1 and TRBJ1-3; no definite D call. This CDR3 has 15 residues. Germline V gene sequence: CDR1 SGHRS, CDR2 YFSETQ. V was cut by 1 base and J by 0 bases, with 8 bases left in between. The CDR3 reads CASSLSTVSGNTIYF. The CDR3 nucleotides are TGCGCCAGCAGCTTGAGTACGGTCTCTGGAAACACCATATATTTT.

This clone was seen a single time. This rearrangement joins TRBV2 to TRBJ1-2; the D gene is possibly TRBD1 (6 bases). The CDR3 spans 14 residues. Trimming stripped 8 bases from V and 1 base from J, with 14 bases between. Germline V gene sequence: CDR1 SNHLY, CDR2 FYNNEI. As DNA, the CDR3 is TGTGCCAGCGTCCGGGACAATTATAACTATGGCTACACCTTC. This translates into CASVRDNYNYGYTF.

This clone has just a few counts. This rearrangement joins TRBV7-2 to TRBJ2-3, with D unclear. Trimming pared 1 base from V and 6 bases from J, leaving 11 bases between. Germline-derived CDR1 and CDR2 are SGHTA and FQGNSA. The CDR3 has 14 amino acids. CDR3 DNA: TGTGCCAGCAGCTTAGTATCCCTCGAGGATACGCAGTATTTT. Translated: CASSLVSLEDTQYF.

This chain links TRBV7-6 with TRBJ2-3; TRBD2 agrees at 9 bases. With V trimmed by 1 base and J by 1 base, 3 bases remained unmatched. Per germline, CDR1 SGHVS and CDR2 FNYEAQ. The CDR3 has 16 amino acids. Here the CDR3 reads CASSLGVAGGTDTQYF. In DNA form, the CDR3 reads TGTGCCAGCAGCTTAGGCGTAGCGGGGGGCACAGATACGCAGTATTTT.

The genes are TRBV2 and TRBJ2-6, with a possible D match to TRBD2 (5 bases). The CDR3 consists of 12 residues. From germline, CDR1 is SNHLY and CDR2 FYNNEI. CDR3 region: CGTGTGANVLTF. CDR3 DNA: TGTGGCACCGGGACTGGGGCCAACGTCCTGACTTTC.

The chain combines TRBV5-1 with TRBJ1-2; 8 bases agree with TRBD1. Germline V gives CDR1 SGHRS, CDR2 YFSETQ. CDR3 size: 14 residues. V dropped 2 bases and J dropped 3; count of bases not matched to a gene: 3. The CDR3 coding sequence is TGCGCCAGCAGCTTCCTGGACAGGGACTATGGCTACACCTTC. It codes for CASSFLDRDYGYTF.

The J gene is TRBJ1-5, the V gene TRBV9; tentative D call: TRBD1 (5 bases). Trimming shortened V by 2 bases and J by 4 bases, and 13 bases separated the two germline ends. Germline V gives CDR1 SGDLS, CDR2 YYNGEE. The CDR3 covers 15 residues. CDR3 DNA sequence: TGTGCCAGCAGCGTTGGGGGGACCGAAAATCAGCCCCAGCATTTT. Protein: CASSVGGTENQPQHF.

The chain recombines TRBV9 with TRBJ1-2, with 8 bases that match TRBD1. Germline CDR1 SGDLS, CDR2 YYNGEE. Trimming took 0 bases from V and 8 from J; bases not matched to a gene: 9. This CDR3 is built from 15 residues. The CDR3 sequence: CASSVVSGGGKGYTF. The CDR3 bases are TGTGCCAGCAGCGTAGTGTCAGGGGGCGGGAAGGGCTACACCTTC.

This sequence joins TRBV29-1 and TRBJ1-1; 10 bases map to TRBD1. The V gene's germline CDR1 is SQVTM and CDR2 ANQGSEA. The CDR3 runs 15 residues. J gave up 1 base and V 8 bases, and 10 bases lay outside the gene matches. The chain's CDR3 is CSNRDRGGPNTEAFF. CDR3 DNA: TGCAGCAACCGGGACAGGGGAGGGCCGAACACTGAAGCTTTCTTT. Full variable domain (missing parts from reference TRBV29-1 and TRBJ1-1): SAVISQKPSRDICQRGTSLTIQCQVDSQVTMMFWYRQQPGQSLTLIATANQGSEATYESGFVIDKFPISRPNLTFSTLTVSNMSPEDSSIYLCSNRDRGGPNTEAFFGQGTRLTVV.